This TCR beta chain is from a study of immune evolution from preneoplasia to lung adenocarcinoma (dated by TCRdb to 2020 to 2022). Turning to the overall study: HLA loss of heterozygosity was found in 6.5% to 8% of AIS, under 18% of MIA and roughly 33% of ADC lesions, and in no AAH lesions. Resected precursor lesions (AAH, AIS, MIA) and invasive adenocarcinomas were each compared against paired morphologically normal lung tissue. The study combined immune gene expression, TCR sequencing and multiplex immunofluorescence to profile immune contexture across lung adenocarcinoma precursors and invasive adenocarcinoma. The immune data were integrated with whole exome sequencing and methylation data obtained from the same cohort of nodules. The TCR sequencing data were obtained from 51 patients. It was reported in the study that 100 to 110 samples were used for TCR sequencing. A total of around 50 patients with pulmonary nodules who underwent surgical resection were included in the overall cohort. POLYSOLVER was used to infer class I HLA alleles from exome data, and LOHHLA was used to detect allele-specific HLA loss. The sample size depended on which specimens were available, not on a prior power calculation. The paper's findings and limits, for the study overall: Normal lung showed the highest clonality, whereas later-stage lesions appeared to have higher T cell density and diversity but lower clonality. Because all patients came from Japan and China, whether the findings apply to Western populations was uncertain. The highest top T cell clone frequencies were observed in normal lung, and a progressive decrease in top T cell clone frequencies appeared to occur from AAH through AIS, MIA and invasive adenocarcinoma. KRAS-mutant nodules showed the highest T cell clonality compared with EGFR-mutant or double wild-type lesions. Findings were based on association rather than direct causation; larger cohorts with long-term follow-up and longitudinal biopsies were deemed needed.

Patients underwent resection in Japan or China between the mid-2010s and the late 2010s. Two lung cancer pathologists independently confirmed the histologic diagnosis of each case on H&E slides. Macro-dissection after pathologic assessment enriched premalignant or tumor cells for nucleic acid extraction. The AllPrep DNA/RNA FFPE Kit was used to isolate DNA from FFPE tissue. The immunoSEQ hsTCRbeta Kit was used to sequence TCR beta CDR3 regions from DNA. In the authors' own workflow: TCR sequencing data were analysed with the ImmunoSEQ Analyzer. T cell clonality was defined as 1 minus Pielou's evenness, calculated on productive rearrangements. T cell diversity was measured with the inverse Simpson index on productive templates. T cell density was TCR beta template counts normalized to usable DNA, estimated by amplifying and sequencing housekeeping genes. Two-sided Kruskal-Wallis tests were used to compare TCR metrics between histologic stages. Held by TCRdb, this immuneACCESS table contains in-frame sequences only and omits some clones. Under half of the omission traces to an unresolved V gene where checked; the cause of the rest is unknown. That table gives V, J and clone size, and the DNA gave D and trimming. The sample table contains about 8,300 clones; only one count was recorded for about 80% of them. Of the sample, about 2.1% is held by the ten largest clones.

The cysteine opens and the phenylalanine closes a CDR3 of 14 amino acids. CDR3 DNA is the only sequence kept; it has 42 bases, read in frame from the first base. Per the germline V gene, MNHNS is the CDR1 and SASEGT is the CDR2. Compared with germline, V lacks 3 bases and J lacks 5 bases; bases without a gene match: 6. Notes on this clone: Its binding antigen is unknown. No qualities accompany the bases; no much larger clone lies one base away.

Sequences were obtained from FFPE invasive lung adenocarcinoma tissue. The cell subset or site label, as the study defines it: frankly invasive lung adenocarcinoma (ADC). This chain is built from TRBV6-1 and TRBJ2-5, with 7 middle bases fitting TRBD2. This receptor was obtained from a person between 45 and 75 years old with lung adenocarcinoma. The CDR3: CASSDGGSDETQYF. At the DNA level, the sequence is TGTGCCAGCAGTGATGGCGGGAGCGACGAGACCCAGTACTTC.